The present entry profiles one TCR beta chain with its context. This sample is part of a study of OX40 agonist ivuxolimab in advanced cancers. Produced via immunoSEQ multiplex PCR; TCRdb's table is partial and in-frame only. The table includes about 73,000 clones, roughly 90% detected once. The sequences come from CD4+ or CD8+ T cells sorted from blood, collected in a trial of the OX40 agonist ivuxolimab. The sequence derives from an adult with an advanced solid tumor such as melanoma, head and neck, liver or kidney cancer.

CDR3 region: CASSQSEGGVETQYF. The CDR3 nucleotides are TGCGCCAGCAGTCAATCGGAGGGGGGGGTAGAGACCCAGTACTTC. This sequence joins TRBV23-1 and TRBJ2-5; tentatively, D is TRBD2 (7 bases). TRBV23-1 carries the ORF label, with uncertain function. Trimming cost V 0 bases and J 4 bases, with 12 bases left between them. The CDR3 extends over 15 amino acids.